This record concerns one T cell receptor beta chain sequence. Germline lookup yields CDR1 MNHEY and CDR2 SMNVEV (reference sequence). The junction had 8 bases not matched to a gene; V was cut back by 4 bases and J by 4 bases. CDR3 length equals 15 residues. Profiled with immunoSEQ multiplex PCR; TCRdb holds only in-frame clones, not every one. The sample yields about 300,000 clones, about nine tenths seen once. This entry belongs to a study of blood T cell repertoires in COVID-19. The TCR comes from a woman in her 30s with COVID-19, enrolled during active disease. Sequencing was done on a sample of peripheral blood. The chain is built from TRBV27 and TRBJ1-2; 8 bases are a match to TRBD1. CDR3 amino acids: CASSSLTGGIYGYTF. CDR3 in DNA: TGTGCCAGCAGTTCCCTAACAGGGGGTATCTATGGCTACACCTTC.